Listed here are 5 T cell receptor beta chains from one sample, sequenced in a study of OX40 agonist ivuxolimab in advanced cancers. Assay used: immunoSEQ multiplex PCR; TCRdb lists only in-frame clones, some missing. The table shows about 83,000 clones, with over 75% occurring only once. The sample here was CD4+ or CD8+ T cells sorted from blood, taken in a trial of the OX40 agonist ivuxolimab. Every receptor here comes from an adult with an advanced solid tumor such as melanoma, head and neck, liver or kidney cancer.

The chain combines TRBV6-6 with TRBJ2-1; 15 bases are shared with TRBD2. With V trimmed by 9 bases and J by 7 bases, 7 bases remained unmatched. Germline CDR1 reads MNHNY; CDR2 reads SVGAGI (reference sequence). The CDR3 runs to 15 residues. DNA for the CDR3: TGTGCCAGTCTTACCGGGACTAGCGGGAGGAATGAGCAGTTCTTC. This sequence encodes CASLTGTSGRNEQFF.

The table lists this clone with a count of one. V and J are TRBV5-1 and TRBJ1-2, with D perhaps TRBD1 (6 bases). CDR1 is SGHRS and CDR2 is YFSETQ in the germline V gene. This CDR3 spans 16 amino acids. V lost 8 bases and J 5 bases, leaving 25 bases between the germline ends. Written as DNA, the CDR3 is TGCGCCAGTAGGCGGGACACTTCCTCTTCAGTTTATGGCTACACCTTC. It translates to CASRRDTSSSVYGYTF.

The V and J genes are TRBV19 and TRBJ1-1; perhaps TRBD1 as D (5 bases). CDR3 size: 13 residues. Germline lookup yields CDR1 LNHDA and CDR2 SQIVND (reference sequence). V was clipped by 5 bases and J by 3 bases, with 10 bases between them. CDR3 nucleotide sequence: TGTGCCAGTAGTGCTCTCAGGGACACTGAAGCTTTCTTT. Translated: CASSALRDTEAFF.

This clone was counted once. The chain links TRBV5-5 to TRBJ1-2, with D possibly matching TRBD1 (6 bases). The V end was cut by 2 bases, the J end by 4 bases, with 9 bases between. From germline, CDR1 is SGHKS and CDR2 YYEKEE (reference sequence). The CDR3 is 13 residues long. CDR3 sequence reads: CASSFSGVYGYTF. CDR3 bases: TGTGCCAGCAGCTTTTCAGGGGTCTATGGCTACACCTTC. The full variable domain, with the rest looked up from reference TRBV5-5 and TRBJ1-2, is DAGVTQSPTHLIKTRGQQVTLRCSPISGHKSVSWYQQVLGQGPQFIFQYYEKEERGRGNFPDRFSARQFPNYSSELNVNALLLGDSALYLCASSFSGVYGYTFGSGTRLTVV.

CDR3 DNA: TGTGCCTGGAGTTTAGGGGTTCCCGACGAGCAGTACTTC. This sequence encodes CAWSLGVPDEQYF. The rearrangement uses TRBV30 and TRBJ2-7; the D gene is possibly TRBD1 (5 bases). CDR1 GTSNPN and CDR2 SVGIG come from the germline V gene (reference sequence). The CDR3 runs 13 residues. The V gene lost 2 bases and the J gene lost 5 bases, with 13 bases spanning the gap.